These T cell receptor beta chains were read from a single sample in a study of cytomegalovirus exposure and HLA in healthy donors. Here immunoSEQ multiplex PCR was the method, and the copy in TCRdb shows in-frame clones only, minus some. The sample has around 140,000 clones; the top ten hold 1.5% to 2%. Sequenced material: PBMCs. The receptors were gathered from a man between 18 and 35 years old in good health and CMV-seronegative. The CDR3 runs from the conserved cysteine through the conserved F or W. A D gene is named only where the DNA matches it firmly.

J gene	V gene	D gene	CDR3 DNA	CDR3 protein
TRBJ1-5	TRBV18	TRBD1	TGTGCCAGCTCACCAGGACAGGGAGGCTTGCATTTT	CASSPGQGGLHF
TRBJ2-5	TRBV18	NA	TGTGCCAGCTCACCCCCGGCGGGACCTCAAGAGACCCAGTACTTC	CASSPPAGPQETQYF
TRBJ1-3	TRBV6-5	TRBD1	TGTGCCAGCAGTTACTCGACAGGGGCAGACACCATATATTTT	CASSYSTGADTIYF
TRBJ1-6	TRBV27	TRBD1	TGTGCCAGCAGTCCCATGGGACAGGGGGATTCACCCCTCCACTTT	CASSPMGQGDSPLHF
TRBJ2-1	TRBV5-5	NA	TGTGCCAGCAGCTTTCGGTCGGCAGGGCCCTACAATGAGCAGTTCTTC	CASSFRSAGPYNEQFF
TRBJ2-7	TRBV10-1	TRBD1	TGCGCCAGCAGTAATAACAGGGGGCCCTACGAGCAGTACTTC	CASSNNRGPYEQYF
TRBJ2-7	TRBV7-9	NA	TGTGCCAGCAGCTTTCGTCCTTACGAGCAGTACTTC	CASSFRPYEQYF
TRBJ2-2	TRBV7-2	NA	TGTGCCAGCAGCTTAGCTCCGGGGGCGAACACCGGGGAGCTGTTTTTT	CASSLAPGANTGELFF
TRBJ2-5	TRBV9	TRBD2	TGTGCCAGCAGCGGAGCGGGGGAACAAGAGACCCAGTACTTC	CASSGAGEQETQYF
TRBJ2-7	TRBV29-1	NA	TGCAGCGTTGAATTCCCCGCCCTGGGACTCTACGAGCAGTACTTC	CSVEFPALGLYEQYF
TRBJ2-7	TRBV18	TRBD1	TGTGCCAGCTCACCTGACAGGGTCTCCTACGAGCAGTACTTC	CASSPDRVSYEQYF
TRBJ1-2	TRBV25-1	TRBD1	TGTGCCAGCAGCGGACAGGGGGCGCGAGGCTACACCTTC	CASSGQGARGYTF
TRBJ2-3	TRBV5-1	TRBD2	TGCGCCAGCAGCCCGACTAGCGGGGGGGCGGCAGATACGCAGTATTTT	CASSPTSGGAADTQYF
TRBJ1-2	TRBV5-4	NA	TGTGCCAGCAGCTTGGATTCGCGGGCTGGCTACACCTTC	CASSLDSRAGYTF
TRBJ2-3	TRBV27	TRBD2	TGTGCCAGCAGGTCGCGGGACTACGCGATCAATACGCAGTATTTT	CASRSRDYAINTQYF
TRBJ1-5	TRBV5-8	NA	TGTGCCAGCAGCCCCGGGGAATTTAGCAATCAGCCCCAGCATTTT	CASSPGEFSNQPQHF
TRBJ2-5	TRBV7-2	TRBD1	TGTGCCAGCAGCTTCTGGACAGGGGAGACCCAGTACTTC	CASSFWTGETQYF
TRBJ2-3	TRBV19	TRBD1	TGTGCCAGTAGTATCGGGACAGGAGGAGGCACAGATACGCAGTATTTT	CASSIGTGGGTDTQYF
TRBJ2-3	TRBV7-2	TRBD2	TGTGCCAGCAGCTTAGGTCCTAGCGGGCCCGCAGATACGCAGTATTTT	CASSLGPSGPADTQYF
TRBJ2-7	TRBV6-1	NA	TGTGCCAGCACAGGGTCCGCTCGCGAGCAGTACTTC	CASTGSAREQYF
TRBJ2-7	TRBV2	NA	TGTGCCAGCGTTGGGGCGGGAACCTACGAGCAGTACTTC	CASVGAGTYEQYF
TRBJ1-6	TRBV30	TRBD1	TGTGCCTGGAGCCTACAGGGGTTAAATTCACCCCTCCACTTT	CAWSLQGLNSPLHF
TRBJ1-6	TRBV27	TRBD1	TGTGTCAGCAGTCTCCAGGGGGCTGGCTCACCCCTCCACTTT	CVSSLQGAGSPLHF
TRBJ1-3	TRBV30	NA	TGTGCCTGGAGTGGAGGGGGAAACACCATATATTTT	CAWSGGGNTIYF
TRBJ2-1	TRBV19	TRBD1	TGTGCCAGTACCACCGGGACAGGGGATGTTGGTGAGCAGTTCTTC	CASTTGTGDVGEQFF
TRBJ2-4	TRBV6-6	NA	TGTGCCAGCAGCCCAGGGGACATTCAGTACTTC	CASSPGDIQYF
TRBJ2-6	TRBV2	TRBD1	TGTGCCAGCAGCTGGGACAGCTGGGTCCTGACTTTC	CASSWDSWVLTF
TRBJ1-2	TRBV7-2	NA	TGTGCCAGCAGCCAGGACACCTATGGCTACACCTTC	CASSQDTYGYTF
TRBJ1-2	TRBV5-4	TRBD1	TGTGCCAGCAGCTCCAGGCGGGGGACAGGGGAAGACTATGGCTACACCTTC	CASSSRRGTGEDYGYTF
TRBJ1-3	TRBV19	NA	TGTGCCGCCTCTAGAGGGCTTACTGGAAACACCATATATTTT	CAASRGLTGNTIYF
TRBJ2-2	TRBV7-7	NA	TGTGCCAGCAGCGAGAGATTTGTCGGGGAGCTGTTTTTT	CASSERFVGELFF
TRBJ2-5	TRBV7-9	NA	TGTGCCAGCAGCTCCCGTTGGGGCGGAGAGACCCAGTACTTC	CASSSRWGGETQYF
TRBJ2-7	TRBV7-9	NA	TGTGCCAGCAGCTTATTAGGGGGAATTGCAGTCTACTCCTACGAGCAGTACTTC	CASSLLGGIAVYSYEQYF
TRBJ1-4	TRBV11-2	NA	TGTGCCAGCACCCTTATCGGGGGAGGAGGCGAAAAACTGTTTTTT	CASTLIGGGGEKLFF
TRBJ1-1	TRBV7-9	NA	TGTGCCAGCAGCTTAGGGGGGGGCGCGTCCCCGGGCACTGAAGCTTTCTTT	CASSLGGGASPGTEAFF
TRBJ2-1	TRBV5-6	TRBD2	TGTGCCAGCAGCTTGACTAGCGGGGACAATGAGCAGTTCTTC	CASSLTSGDNEQFF
TRBJ1-3	TRBV7-9	NA	TGTGCCAGCAGACCACAGGGTTCGCCTGGAAACACCATATATTTT	CASRPQGSPGNTIYF
TRBJ2-3	TRBV7-2	NA	TGTGCCAGCAGCTCACCTAACACAGATACGCAGTATTTT	CASSSPNTDTQYF
TRBJ1-4	TRBV4-1	NA	TGCGCCAGCAGCCAAGTCGCATCAGGGGCAGGAAGGGCTGAAAAACTGTTTTTT	CASSQVASGAGRAEKLFF
TRBJ2-7	TRBV4-2	NA	TGTGCCAGCAGCCAAGATGGTCAGGGGCGGAACGAGCAGTACTTC	CASSQDGQGRNEQYF
TRBJ2-7	TRBV5-4	TRBD1	TGTGCCAGCAGCGAGCGGACAGGGGGTGCCTACGAGCAGTACTTC	CASSERTGGAYEQYF
TRBJ1-3	TRBV6-1	NA	TGTGCCAGCAGTGAACAGGAACAGAGCTTGGGAAACACCATATATTTT	CASSEQEQSLGNTIYF
TRBJ2-7	TRBV5-4	NA	TGTGCCAGCAGCTTGGGGGCAGGTCCTGACTACGAGCAGTACTTC	CASSLGAGPDYEQYF